Each of the 21 T cell receptor beta chains below was sequenced from the same sample in a study. TCRdb analysed the 5' RACE reads with MiXCR anew, one entry per CDR3 protein. The profile shows fewer than 75,000 distinct CDR3 sequences, about 26% of them singletons. Cells sorted as Tregs were CD4+, CD25+ and CD127-/low. The material sequenced was tumor-infiltrating Tregs sorted from the breast tumor. These receptors all stem from a female donor with breast cancer.

V usage is TRBV9 and J usage is TRBJ1-3; D is uncertain. The CDR3 has 16 amino acids. Germline loops: CDR1 SGDLS, CDR2 YYNGEE. V gave up 4 bases and J gave up 8 bases, with 22 bases separating them. This chain's CDR3 is CASSTFGVALSDTIYF. The CDR3 DNA is TGTGCCAGCAGCACATTCGGGGTAGCGCTTTCGGACACCATATATTTT. The complete variable domain, with remaining parts taken from reference TRBV9 and TRBJ1-3, reads DSGVTQTPKHLITATGQRVTLRCSPRSGDLSVYWYQQSLDQGLQFLIQYYNGEERAKGNILERFSAQQFPDLHSELNLSSLELGDSALYFCASSTFGVALSDTIYFGEGSWLTVV.

Only a few counts were recorded for this clonotype. This chain uses TRBV7-9 with TRBJ2-2; no clear D gene. V lost 6 bases to trimming and J lost 4 bases, with 6 bases between them. This CDR3 contains 12 residues. CDR1 and CDR2 (germline): SEHNR, FQNEAQ (reference sequence). CDR3 bases: TGTGCCAGCAGTAAAATCACCGGGGAGCTGTTTTTT. Translating gives CASSKITGELFF. Using reference TRBV7-9 and TRBJ2-2 for the parts outside the CDR3, the full variable domain is DTGVSQNPRHKITKRGQNVTFRCDPISEHNRLYWYRQTLGQGPEFLTYFQNEAQLEKSRLLSDRFSAERPKGSFSTLEIQRTEQGDSAMYLCASSKITGELFFGEGSRLTVL.

The chain links TRBV7-3 to TRBJ2-3; possibly TRBD1 for D (5 bases). Between the trimmed V and J ends, which lost 6 bases and 1 base, there was a span of 23 bases. CDR1 is SGHTA and CDR2 is FQGTGA in the germline V gene. The CDR3 sequence is 18 residues long. In DNA, the CDR3 is TGTGCCAGCAGTTTTAACAGGCCAGGATTGTATGGCACAGATACGCAGTATTTT. This codes for CASSFNRPGLYGTDTQYF.

This clonotype was recorded at least ten times. The chain has TRBV5-1 and TRBJ1-2, with TRBD1 as a possible D gene (6 bases). V was trimmed by 4 bases and J by 0 bases, leaving 13 bases between them. Per germline, CDR1 SGHRS and CDR2 YFSETQ. This CDR3 region has 15 residues. For the CDR3, the DNA is TGCGCCAGCAGCCATACCGGGACAACTAACTATGGCTACACCTTC. Protein sequence: CASSHTGTTNYGYTF.

This clonotype was found a few times. The chain recombines TRBV12-3 or TRBV12-4 with TRBJ2-7; D is possibly TRBD2 (5 bases). V lost 0 bases and J lost 3, with 9 bases in between. CDR3 length equals 14 residues. CDR3 sequence reads: CASSLALGGYEQYF. CDR3 coding DNA: TGTGCCAGCAGTTTAGCGCTCGGAGGCTACGAGCAGTACTTC.

The chain combines TRBV9 with TRBJ2-5; D is unresolved. This CDR3 comprises 13 residues. Trimming pared 4 bases from V and 1 base from J, leaving 8 bases between. The germline gives CDR1 SGDLS, CDR2 YYNGEE. CDR3 residues: CASSSAAQETQYF. CDR3 sequence (DNA): TGTGCCAGCAGCTCGGCAGCCCAAGAGACCCAGTACTTC.

V usage is TRBV12-3 or TRBV12-4 and J usage is TRBJ2-1, with 8 bases matching TRBD2. V dropped 2 bases and J dropped 2; count of bases not matched to a gene: 5. This CDR3 is built from 16 residues. CDR3 region: CASSLRSSGTYNEQFF. The CDR3 nucleotides read TGTGCCAGCAGTTTAAGAAGTAGCGGGACCTACAATGAGCAGTTCTTC.

This clonotype was detected ten times or more. The chain employs TRBV5-6 and TRBJ1-3, with D possibly matching TRBD1 (6 bases). The CDR3 sequence is 17 residues long. V lost 1 base, J lost 2 bases, and 16 bases lay in between. CDR1 is SGHDT, CDR2 YYEEEE, per germline. The CDR3: CASSLFTGGPPGNTIYF. The CDR3 nucleotides are TGTGCCAGCAGCTTGTTCACCGGGGGGCCTCCTGGAAACACCATATATTTT.

This clonotype was seen at least ten times. V usage is TRBV29-1 and J usage is TRBJ1-1; 7 bases agree with TRBD1. The CDR3 has 13 residues. Germline V gene data show CDR1 as SQVTM and CDR2 as ANQGSEA. V shed 7 bases, J shed 0 bases, and the junction held 5 bases outside the gene matches. As DNA, the CDR3 is TGCAGCGCGAACAGGGGCTTGAACACTGAAGCTTTCTTT. As protein: CSANRGLNTEAFF.

Worth noting for this clonotype: A read error may explain this, as a much larger clone is one base away. Lacking the conserved final phenylalanine or tryptophan, this CDR3 likely reflects a read error. The V and J genes are TRBV6-5 and TRBJ2-2; D remains unclear. V was pared by 3 bases and J by 0 bases, with 5 bases between. The germline CDR1 and CDR2 sequences are MNHEY and SVGAGI. The CDR3 runs 14 residues. CDR3 sequence: CASSYEANTGELFC. The CDR3 DNA is TGTGCCAGCAGTTATGAGGCGAACACCGGGGAGCTGTTTTGT.

This clonotype was seen at least ten times. V and J are TRBV29-1 and TRBJ2-3, with 10 bases that match TRBD2. The CDR3 consists of 15 residues. Germline V lookup: CDR1 SQVTM, CDR2 ANQGSEA. V lost 7 bases and J lost 4; bases outside the gene matches: 11. CDR3 sequence (DNA): TGCAGCGCCCGAGGGGCTAGCGGGAGCCCAGATACGCAGTATTTT. Translated: CSARGASGSPDTQYF.

J is TRBJ2-4 and V is TRBV12-3 or TRBV12-4; D is undetermined. V was pared by 2 bases and J by 0 bases, with 5 bases between. The CDR3 spans 14 residues. DNA for the CDR3: TGTGCCAGCAGTTTAAGCCTAGCCAAAAACATTCAGTACTTC. Translation gives CASSLSLAKNIQYF.

The V gene is TRBV28, the J gene TRBJ2-4; D unresolved. This CDR3 is 15 amino acids long. Trimming removed 5 bases from V and 1 base from J, with 12 bases in between. Germline V CDR1 and CDR2: MDHEN, SYDVKM. CDR3: CASSLLVGAKNIQYF. The DNA of the CDR3 is TGTGCCAGCAGTCTACTTGTGGGGGCCAAAAACATTCAGTACTTC.

Only a few counts were recorded for this clonotype. The genes are TRBV29-1 and TRBJ2-1; D is ambiguous. V lost 0 bases, J lost 9 bases, and 12 bases lay in between. The CDR3 extends over 13 amino acids. Germline CDR1 and CDR2: SQVTM and ANQGSEA. In DNA, the CDR3 is TGCAGCGTTGAAGAGGTTATTTATGGTGAGCAGTTCTTC. It yields the protein CSVEEVIYGEQFF.

The rearrangement uses TRBV20-1 and TRBJ2-7; 7 bases match TRBD2. This CDR3 is 15 amino acids long. The V gene's germline CDR1 is DFQATT and CDR2 SNEGSKA (reference sequence). The ends lost 3 bases at V and 2 bases at J; junction bases unmatched: 10. CDR3 amino acids: CSASSPGRSAYEQYF. The CDR3 nucleotides are TGCAGTGCTAGTTCCCCCGGGAGGTCCGCCTACGAGCAGTACTTC.

This clonotype was detected only a few times. This chain's CDR3 is CATSDSGQGADEQYF. CDR3 DNA sequence: TGTGCCACCAGTGATTCAGGACAGGGCGCCGACGAGCAGTACTTC. This chain uses TRBV24-1 with TRBJ2-7, with 8 bases lining up with TRBD1. Germline values: CDR1 KGHDR, CDR2 SFDVKD. The CDR3 loop spans 15 amino acids. V lost 2 bases and J lost 5; bases outside the gene matches: 7.

This clonotype was counted at least ten times. The V call is TRBV7-2, the J call TRBJ2-1, with TRBD1 as a possible D gene (6 bases). Germline assignment: CDR1 SGHTA and CDR2 FQGNSA. V was clipped by 8 bases and J by 10 bases, with 27 bases between them. This CDR3 comprises 16 residues. The CDR3 DNA reads as TGTGCCAGCGGGGCAGGGTCAGCAAGCAGGGGTTTGGAGCAGTTCTTC. This codes for CASGAGSASRGLEQFF.

A remark on this clonotype: This may be a read error, as it is one base from a much larger clone. This chain links TRBV5-1 with TRBJ2-5; 7 positions agree with TRBD2. The CDR3 extends over 15 amino acids. The V gene's germline CDR1 is SGHRS and CDR2 YFSETQ. The CDR3 DNA follows: TGCACCAGCAGCTTGGACGGGAGGCCCCAAGAGACCCAGTACTTC. This sequence encodes CTSSLDGRPQETQYF.

The chain links TRBV6-2 or TRBV6-3 to TRBJ2-2, with D tentatively TRBD2 (5 bases). CDR3 length: 15 amino acids. V was shortened by 0 bases and J by 2 bases, with 7 bases between the two germline ends. Germline lookup yields CDR1 MNHEY and CDR2 SVGEGT. The CDR3 sequence: CASSYSEGNTGELFF. In nucleotides, the CDR3 is TGTGCCAGCAGTTACTCCGAGGGAAACACCGGGGAGCTGTTTTTT.

V and J are TRBV21-1 and TRBJ2-7; the D call of TRBD2 is as the table states it, not checked on the DNA. TRBV21-1 is termed a pseudogene. This CDR3 is 17 amino acids long. The CDR3 loop is CASSKVPTSGGSYEQYF. The CDR3 DNA follows: TGTGCCAGCAGCAAGGTACCAACTAGCGGGGGGTCTTACGAGCAGTACTTC.

CDR3 bases: TGTGCCAGCAGCTTATCCCGACAGAACACCGGGGAGCTGTTTTTT. Its translation: CASSLSRQNTGELFF. The chain has TRBV7-8 and TRBJ2-2, with unresolved D. The CDR3 extends over 15 amino acids. With 2 bases removed from V and 1 base from J, the gap between germline ends came to 8 bases. Germline loops: CDR1 SGHVS, CDR2 FQNEAQ.